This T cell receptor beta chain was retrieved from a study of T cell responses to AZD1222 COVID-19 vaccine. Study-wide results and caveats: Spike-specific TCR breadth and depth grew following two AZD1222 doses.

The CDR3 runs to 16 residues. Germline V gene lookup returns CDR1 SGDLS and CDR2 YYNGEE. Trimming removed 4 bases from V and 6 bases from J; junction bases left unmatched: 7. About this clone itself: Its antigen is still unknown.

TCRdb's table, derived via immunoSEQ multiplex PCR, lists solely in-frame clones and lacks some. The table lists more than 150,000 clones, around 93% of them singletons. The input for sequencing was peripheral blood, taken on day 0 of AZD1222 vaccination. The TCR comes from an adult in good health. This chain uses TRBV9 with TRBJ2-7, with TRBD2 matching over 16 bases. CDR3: CASSLGLAGGDGEQYF. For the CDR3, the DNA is TGTGCCAGCAGCTTGGGACTAGCGGGAGGGGACGGCGAGCAGTACTTC. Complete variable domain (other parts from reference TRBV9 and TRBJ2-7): DSGVTQTPKHLITATGQRVTLRCSPRSGDLSVYWYQQSLDQGLQFLIQYYNGEERAKGNILERFSAQQFPDLHSELNLSSLELGDSALYFCASSLGLAGGDGEQYFGPGTRLTVT.